This T cell receptor (delta chain) was captured by sequencing in a study of gamma delta lymphoproliferative disorders and STAT genes. This clone was detected a few times. This likely stems from a read error, as it lies one base from a far larger clone. Other nucleotide sequences in the sample specify the same CDR3. TCRdb reanalysed the multiplex PCR reads via CATT. The sample holds almost 550 delta-chain clones, about 2% seen once. Looked up from germline, CDR1 is NSMFDY and CDR2 is ISSIKDK. The CDR3 is made up of 15 amino acids. Trimming pared 4 bases from V and 7 bases from J, leaving 23 bases between. PBMCs from patients and controls supplied the genomic DNA for sequencing.

The specimen sequenced was blood. The chain employs TRAV29/DV5 and TRDJ1; D unclear. The TCR originated in a human donor in good health. CDR3 bases: TGTGCAGCAGTTACCTCTACCCCCCACCACGCTAAACTCATCTTT. Translated: CAAVTSTPHHAKLIF. Drawing the rest from reference TRAV29/DV5 and TRDJ1, the complete variable domain is DQQVKQNSPSLSVQEGRISILNCDYTNSMFDYFLWYKKYPAEGPTFLISISSIKDKNEDGRFTVFLNKSAKHLSLHIVPSQPGDSAVYFCAAVTSTPHHAKLIFGKGTRVTVEP.